This TCR beta chain was sequenced for a study of T-cell reconstitution after alpha-beta-depleted transplantation in children. There are many counts of this clonotype. Construction of the TCRbeta library involved unique molecular identifiers. TCRdb processed the PCR reads anew with MiXCR; each CDR3 protein has one entry. The sample has about 610,000 distinct CDR3 sequences, about 10% seen once. Germline CDR1 is SGHNT and CDR2 is YYREEE (reference sequence). The V end lost 0 bases, the J end lost 11 bases, and 8 bases lay between the germline ends. The CDR3 is 11 amino acids. The starting material was PBMCs from the stem cell graft donor, obtained from the stem cell graft. The TCR was taken from a human donor who donated a stem cell graft to a child with acute myeloid leukemia. This chain joins TRBV5-4 and TRBJ1-1, with D possibly matching TRBD1 (6 bases). The CDR3 spells CASSLVQGAFF. CDR3 bases: TGTGCCAGCAGCTTGGTCCAGGGGGCTTTCTTT.